The 21 T cell receptor beta chains reported below all come from one sample, sequenced in a study of shared T cell receptors in the human thymus. Generated by immunoSEQ multiplex PCR, the TCRdb table keeps only in-frame clones and is missing some. Here the sample spans 500,000 to 750,000 clones, 85% to 90% being singletons. This sample also belongs to another study, concerning human thymus T cells.

Sequences were obtained from thymocytes. Receptors originate from a boy younger than two with a congenital heart defect.

V and J are TRBV5-4 and TRBJ1-2; 10 positions match TRBD1. This CDR3 is built from 12 residues. The V segment lost 4 bases and the J segment 7 bases; nucleotides outside the gene matches: 1. CDR1 SGHNT and CDR2 YYREEE come from the germline V gene (reference sequence). In DNA form, the CDR3 reads TGTGCCAGCAGCCGGACAGGGGGTGGCTACACCTTC. It specifies CASSRTGGGYTF.

The J gene is TRBJ1-1, the V gene TRBV7-9, with unresolved D. This CDR3 is 11 amino acids long. Trimming stripped 6 bases from V and 3 bases from J, with 5 bases between. Germline CDR1 reads SEHNR; CDR2 reads FQNEAQ (reference sequence). CDR3 in amino acids: CASRSYTEAFF. CDR3 DNA sequence: TGTGCCAGCAGGAGTTACACTGAAGCTTTCTTT. Full variable domain (rest looked up from reference TRBV7-9 and TRBJ1-1): DTGVSQNPRHKITKRGQNVTFRCDPISEHNRLYWYRQTLGQGPEFLTYFQNEAQLEKSRLLSDRFSAERPKGSFSTLEIQRTEQGDSAMYLCASRSYTEAFFGQGTRLTVV.

CDR3 loop: CASSRSGLAHYNEQFF. The CDR3 nucleotides are TGTGCCAGCAGCCGATCTGGACTAGCGCACTACAATGAGCAGTTCTTC. V usage is TRBV7-9 and J usage is TRBJ2-1, with 9 positions matching TRBD2. The CDR3 totals 16 residues. From germline, CDR1 is SEHNR and CDR2 FQNEAQ (reference sequence). V shed 5 bases and J 3 bases; nucleotides not matched to a gene: 8.

V gene TRBV28 combines with J gene TRBJ2-7; 11 nucleotides match TRBD2. The ends lost 6 bases at V and 3 bases at J; junction bases unmatched: 16. The germline gives CDR1 MDHEN, CDR2 SYDVKM. This CDR3 comprises 18 residues. DNA for the CDR3: TGTGCCAGCAGAATTCTAGCGGGAGGACCCCTCATGTACTACGAGCAGTACTTC. Protein product: CASRILAGGPLMYYEQYF.

The rearrangement uses TRBV18 and TRBJ2-4; D not resolved. Per the germline V gene, CDR1 is KGHSH and CDR2 is LQKENI. This CDR3 has 15 amino acids. V was pared by 2 bases and J by 8 bases, with 16 bases between. The CDR3 here is CASSPDAGPGDIQYF. The CDR3 region has the DNA TGTGCCAGCTCACCAGACGCCGGCCCCGGAGACATTCAGTACTTC.

The chain uses TRBV7-2 and TRBJ2-7; D ambiguous. The germline V and J ends were trimmed by 5 bases and 0 bases, with 20 bases remaining between them. The CDR3 extends over 17 amino acids. CDR1 and CDR2 from the germline V gene are SGHTA and FQGNSA. The CDR3 protein is CASSIESWPPGSYEQYF. The CDR3 DNA reads TGTGCCAGCAGCATAGAATCTTGGCCCCCGGGCTCCTACGAGCAGTACTTC.

V is TRBV4-1 and J is TRBJ2-2; 9 nucleotides align to TRBD2. The V gene end was trimmed by 0 bases and the J gene end by 6 bases; junction bases not matched to a gene: 8. Germline V lookup: CDR1 MGHRA, CDR2 YSYEKL. The CDR3 totals 17 residues. DNA for the CDR3: TGCGCCAGCAGCCAAGATCTTGGGGGCGGGAGGGCCGGGGAGCTGTTTTTT. It yields the protein CASSQDLGGGRAGELFF.

The DNA for the CDR3 is TGTGCCAGCAGCGCCGGGGTTAGCGGGCGCTCCTACAATGAGCAGTTCTTC. Amino acids: CASSAGVSGRSYNEQFF. This chain connects TRBV9 to TRBJ2-1; 7 nucleotides align to TRBD2. The ends lost 3 bases at V and 0 bases at J; junction bases unmatched: 9. Germline V gene lookup returns CDR1 SGDLS and CDR2 YYNGEE. The CDR3 is 17 amino acids.

This sequence joins TRBV5-4 and TRBJ2-1, with TRBD2 matching 9 bases. Germline V gives CDR1 SGHNT, CDR2 YYREEE (reference sequence). This CDR3 spans 16 amino acids. The ends lost 1 base at V and 0 bases at J; junction bases unmatched: 2. The CDR3 sequence: CASSLMREGSYNEQFF. As DNA, the CDR3 is TGTGCCAGCAGCTTGATGCGGGAGGGCTCCTACAATGAGCAGTTCTTC.

Concerning this clone itself: Germline and junction disagree at one end, which may indicate a read error. V and J are TRBV19 and TRBJ1-1; a weak D match, TRBD1 (5 bases). The CDR3 consists of 12 residues. The germline V gene has CDR1 LNHDA and CDR2 SQIVND (reference sequence). CDR3 residues: CASSIVGGRANF. The CDR3, as DNA: TGTGCCAGTAGTATAGTCGGGGGAAGGGCCAACTTT. The entire variable domain, with the rest obtained from reference TRBV19 and TRBJ1-1, is as follows: DGGITQSPKYLFRKEGQNVTLSCEQNLNHDAMYWYRQDPGQGLRLIYYSQIVNDFQKGDIAEGYSVSREKKESFPLTVTSAQKNPTAFYLCASSIVGGRANFGQGTRLTVV.

This sequence joins TRBV30 and TRBJ2-2; D gene ambiguous. Trimming removed 3 bases from V and 1 base from J, with 15 bases in between. The CDR3 runs to 16 residues. Germline V lookup: CDR1 GTSNPN, CDR2 SVGIG (reference sequence). The CDR3 nucleotides are TGTGCCTGGAGCCCCTCGAGGCGAGGGAACACCGGGGAGCTGTTTTTT. Residues: CAWSPSRRGNTGELFF. Based on the CDR3 plus reference TRBV30 and TRBJ2-2, the full variable domain is SQTIHQWPATLVQPVGSPLSLECTVEGTSNPNLYWYRQAAGRGLQLLFYSVGIGQISSEVPQNLSASRPQDRQFILSSKKLLLSDSGFYLCAWSPSRRGNTGELFFGEGSRLTVL.

V gene TRBV7-6 combines with J gene TRBJ2-2; 9 positions agree with TRBD2. Germline loops: CDR1 SGHVS, CDR2 FNYEAQ. Unmatched junction bases numbered 12, after V lost 5 bases and J lost 5 bases. The CDR3 extends over 17 amino acids. The CDR3 sequence: CASSPNGLAGETGELFF. CDR3 DNA: TGTGCCAGCAGCCCAAATGGGTTAGCGGGAGAAACCGGGGAGCTGTTTTTT. Full variable domain (remainder filled in from reference TRBV7-6 and TRBJ2-2): GAGVSQSPRYKVTKRGQDVALRCDPISGHVSLYWYRQALGQGPEFLTYFNYEAQQDKSGLPNDRFSAERPEGSISTLTIQRTEQRDSAMYRCASSPNGLAGETGELFFGEGSRLTVL.

This sequence joins TRBV28 and TRBJ2-3; 10 positions agree with TRBD2. In germline, CDR1 is MDHEN, CDR2 SYDVKM. The CDR3 runs 15 residues. V shed 7 bases and J 6 bases; nucleotides not matched to a gene: 10. CDR3 region: CASIGAGGSDDTQYF. The CDR3 nucleotides are TGTGCCAGCATTGGAGCGGGAGGGAGTGATGATACGCAGTATTTT.

The count of this clone is one. V usage is TRBV4-1 and J usage is TRBJ2-1; 10 nucleotides line up with TRBD2. J gave up 2 bases and V 0 bases, and 1 base lay outside the gene matches. Germline lookup yields CDR1 MGHRA and CDR2 YSYEKL. The CDR3 consists of 16 residues. CDR3 region: CASSQETSGTYNEQFF. CDR3 DNA: TGCGCCAGCAGCCAAGAAACTAGCGGGACCTACAATGAGCAGTTCTTC.

V and J are TRBV6-5 and TRBJ1-1; tentative D call: TRBD1 (5 bases). V gave up 5 bases and J gave up 6 bases, with 10 bases separating them. CDR1 MNHEY and CDR2 SVGAGI come from the germline V gene. The CDR3 sequence is 12 residues long. CDR3 sequence: CASSGGGSEAFF. The CDR3 DNA sequence: TGTGCCAGCAGTGGGGGGGGATCTGAAGCTTTCTTT.

This clone was detected a few times. The chain carries TRBV21-1 and TRBJ2-5; the DNA was not used to check the table's D call, TRBD2. TRBV21-1 is annotated as a pseudogene. CDR3 length equals 19 residues. DNA for the CDR3: TGTGCCAGCAGCAAAGTGGAAGGACTAGCGGGAGGGCGGCAAGAGACCCAGTACTTC. It yields the protein CASSKVEGLAGGRQETQYF.

The CDR3 sequence is CASSSWTSGLSHTEQFF. CDR3 bases: TGTGCCAGCAGCTCCTGGACTAGCGGCCTGTCCCACACTGAGCAGTTCTTC. The chain is built from TRBV11-2 and TRBJ2-1, with 10 bases that match TRBD2. This CDR3 is built from 17 residues. Germline CDR1 reads SGHAT; CDR2 reads FQNNGV. Trimming removed 4 bases from V and 9 bases from J; junction bases left unmatched: 15.

The chain links TRBV6-6 to TRBJ1-1, with D unclear. The V end was cut by 6 bases, the J end by 5 bases, with 16 bases between. Germline CDR1 MNHNY, CDR2 SVGAGI (reference sequence). The length of the CDR3 is 14 residues. CDR3 DNA sequence: TGTGCCAGCAGGTTCATCCCCCGGGGAACTGAAGCTTTCTTT. Its translation: CASRFIPRGTEAFF.

The chain employs TRBV29-1 and TRBJ1-2; TRBD1 might be the D (5 bases). Germline V gene sequence: CDR1 SQVTM, CDR2 ANQGSEA. V was trimmed by 6 bases and J by 4 bases, leaving 21 bases between them. The CDR3 sequence is 15 residues long. The CDR3 bases are TGCAGCGTCGATGACAAGCAAGGGGCCCCCTATGGCTACACCTTC. This gives the protein CSVDDKQGAPYGYTF. Combining the CDR3 with reference TRBV29-1 and TRBJ1-2 gives the whole variable domain SAVISQKPSRDICQRGTSLTIQCQVDSQVTMMFWYRQQPGQSLTLIATANQGSEATYESGFVIDKFPISRPNLTFSTLTVSNMSPEDSSIYLCSVDDKQGAPYGYTFGSGTRLTVV.

V gene TRBV28 combines with J gene TRBJ2-7; 9 bases are a match to TRBD2. Germline CDR1 is MDHEN and CDR2 is SYDVKM. The CDR3 is made up of 18 amino acids. V trimming: 2 bases; J trimming: 3 bases; junction bases outside the gene matches: 14. CDR3 region: CASSLPLRGTSPLYEQYF. The CDR3, as DNA: TGTGCCAGCAGTTTACCCCTGCGTGGGACTAGCCCTCTCTACGAGCAGTACTTC.

The V call is TRBV7-9, the J call TRBJ1-1; D is perhaps TRBD1 (5 bases). This CDR3 region has 13 residues. Trimming removed 5 bases from V and 10 bases from J, with 17 bases in between. The germline V gene has CDR1 SEHNR and CDR2 FQNEAQ (reference sequence). For the CDR3, the DNA is TGTGCCAGCAGCGAACAGGTCCACCCCGTAGCTTTCTTT. Protein: CASSEQVHPVAFF.